Listed below are T cell receptor beta chains from one sample, sequenced in a study of CD8+CD57+ T cells in acquired aplastic anemia. TCRdb called the reads again in MiXCR, with one record for every CDR3 protein. The sample records about 20,000 distinct CDR3 sequences, 40% being singletons. Material for sequencing was CD8+CD57+ T cells sorted from PBMCs. The receptors here all came from a human donor with aplastic anemia. The CDR3 runs from the conserved cysteine through the conserved F or W. Clone size is given for some rows only: seen once, a few or many times, or a class if the clone is expanded.

TRBJ2-5 | TRBV5-4 | few | CASSLDMETQYF
TRBJ1-5 | TRBV9 | - | CASRTGGPNQPQHF
TRBJ2-3 | TRBV5-6 | few | CASSLPRDRGATDTQYF
TRBJ1-2 | TRBV20-1 | - | CSALWGLHYGYTF
TRBJ2-5 | TRBV29-1 | - | CSVSTGSQETQYF
TRBJ2-3 | TRBV6-6 | once | CASTAGGPTDTQYF
TRBJ2-7 | TRBV5-1 | - | CASKGLAASYEQYF
TRBJ1-5 | TRBV20-1 | once | CSARDPPVSGTGEVQPQHF
TRBJ2-5 | TRBV29-1 | - | CSVGAGGETQYF
TRBJ2-1 | TRBV7-9 | few | CASSQSLAANEQFF
TRBJ2-5 | TRBV5-1 | - | CASSFGTGGQETQYF
TRBJ2-1 | TRBV20-1 | few | CSARELAAALYNEQFF
TRBJ2-2 | TRBV20-1 | - | CSARDRGTGELFF
TRBJ1-1 | TRBV20-1 | - | CSASPGTNTEAFF
TRBJ2-5 | TRBV10-3 | - | CAIGGQGGQETQYF
TRBJ2-1 | TRBV15 | - | CATSRGGTSGGAGYNEQFF
TRBJ1-1 | TRBV6-1 | many | CASSPLGGSYEAFF
TRBJ1-4 | TRBV10-3 | - | CAISESLGEELFF
TRBJ2-1 | TRBV19 | few | CASRKMAGPRNEQFF
TRBJ2-3 | TRBV5-5 | few | CASSYTGTDTDTQYF
TRBJ1-3 | TRBV5-1 | - | CASRVQMGSGNTIYF
TRBJ2-7 | TRBV20-1 | many | CSANYERGGREQYF
TRBJ2-3 | TRBV5-4 | - | CASSLESPDTQYF
TRBJ2-7 | TRBV20-1 | - | CSARSGRDYEQYF
TRBJ1-1 | TRBV20-1 | - | CSASKSGGRTEAFF
TRBJ2-7 | TRBV2 | - | CASSPQGYEQYF
TRBJ1-6 | TRBV20-1 | many | CSARDGKEYNSPLHF
TRBJ1-1 | TRBV2 | - | CASSPVSQGSPTNTEAFF
TRBJ2-1 | TRBV24-1 | medium-sized | CATSAAGGRTNEQFF
TRBJ2-1 | TRBV30 | many | CAWSVGLLYNEQFF
TRBJ1-5 | TRBV19 | - | CASSIGGTARGQPQHF
TRBJ2-2 | TRBV29-1 | - | CSIPGQVNTGELSF
TRBJ2-1 | TRBV20-1 | few | CSASRELLFF
TRBJ2-1 | TRBV19 | once | CASSIRRGLSYNERFF
TRBJ2-7 | TRBV7-9 | few | CASSLGTYEQYF
TRBJ2-1 | TRBV7-9 | - | CASSLLASGTGQFF
TRBJ1-3 | TRBV20-1 | - | CSAREGNTIYF
TRBJ2-3 | TRBV29-1 | few | CSVGAEGSTDTQYF
TRBJ2-1 | TRBV29-1 | - | CSVRDFYYNEQFF
TRBJ2-3 | TRBV6-2/TRBV6-3 | - | CASSLGGTGGPDTQYF
TRBJ1-1 | TRBV19 | few | CASSIDRDTEAFF
TRBJ1-3 | TRBV7-7 | many | CASSLDRGPGNTIYF
TRBJ2-3 | TRBV5-6 | many | CASSTGWGGTDTQYF
TRBJ2-5 | TRBV12-5 | - | CASGLGTDLKQETQYF
TRBJ2-2 | TRBV12-3/TRBV12-4 | - | CASSSIGTNTGELFF
TRBJ1-3 | TRBV7-3 | many | CASSLTGASSGNTIYF